This entry lists 13 T cell receptor beta chains sequenced from one sample in a study of blood T cell repertoires in COVID-19. Clones were sequenced by immunoSEQ multiplex PCR, and TCRdb holds only the in-frame ones, with some missing. The repertoire holds roughly 150,000 clones, with 75% to 85% as singletons. The sample taken for sequencing was peripheral blood. The receptors come from a man between 45 and 60 years old with acute or convalescent COVID-19.

The V call is TRBV6-5, the J call TRBJ2-7; no definite D call. This CDR3 is built from 15 residues. V was cut by 2 bases and J by 2 bases, with 13 bases left in between. Germline CDR1 and CDR2: MNHEY and SVGAGI. The CDR3 DNA follows: TGTGCCAGCAGTTACGTTATAAGTCCTACCTACGAGCAGTACTTC. Its protein is CASSYVISPTYEQYF.

The V and J genes are TRBV11-2 and TRBJ1-2; TRBD1 aligns across 7 bases. This CDR3 spans 14 amino acids. Looked up from germline, CDR1 is SGHAT and CDR2 is FQNNGV. Trimming took 3 bases from V and 6 from J; bases not matched to a gene: 7. The CDR3 region has the DNA TGTGCCAGCAGCTTCAGACAGGGATTTGATGGCTACACCTTC. The encoded protein is CASSFRQGFDGYTF.

J is TRBJ1-6 and V is TRBV11-3; the D gene is possibly TRBD1 (6 bases). V lost 5 bases, J lost 7 bases, and 9 bases lay in between. Germline assignment: CDR1 SGHNT and CDR2 YENEEA. The length of the CDR3 is 13 residues. CDR3 in amino acids: CASSPTGNSPLHF. The CDR3 bases are TGTGCCAGCAGCCCTACAGGGAATTCACCCCTCCACTTT.

The gene calls are TRBV4-1 and TRBJ2-7, with TRBD2 matching over 9 bases. This CDR3 is built from 17 residues. After removal of 0 bases from V and 0 bases from J, the junction contained 6 bases not matched to a gene. Germline V gives CDR1 MGHRA, CDR2 YSYEKL. This chain's CDR3 is CASSQEGSGGSSYEQYF. The CDR3 region has the DNA TGCGCCAGCAGCCAAGAGGGAAGCGGGGGGAGCTCCTACGAGCAGTACTTC.

CDR3 in amino acids: CASRSGTLGQRGGSYEQYF. In nucleotides, the CDR3 is TGTGCCAGCAGGTCCGGGACTTTGGGGCAGCGGGGGGGCTCCTACGAGCAGTACTTC. V usage is TRBV5-6 and J usage is TRBJ2-7; TRBD2 matches at 10 bases. Germline V CDR1 and CDR2: SGHDT, YYEEEE. This CDR3 contains 19 residues. Germline trimming cut 5 bases from V and 0 bases from J; bases unmatched to any gene: 17. Drawing the rest from reference TRBV5-6 and TRBJ2-7, the complete variable domain is DAGVTQSPTHLIKTRGQQVTLRCSPKSGHDTVSWYQQALGQGPQFIFQYYEEEERQRGNFPDRFSGHQFPNYSSELNVNALLLGDSALYLCASRSGTLGQRGGSYEQYFGPGTRLTVT.

This rearrangement joins TRBV30 to TRBJ2-7, with 10 positions matching TRBD2. V lost 3 bases to trimming and J lost 2 bases; unmatched junction nucleotides: 13. CDR1 is GTSNPN, CDR2 SVGIG, per germline (reference sequence). The CDR3 covers 17 residues. The CDR3 DNA follows: TGTGCCTGGAGCAGTTTGGCTAGCGGGAGAGCGACCTACGAGCAGTACTTC. Translation gives CAWSSLASGRATYEQYF.

The chain employs TRBV4-2 and TRBJ2-5; TRBD2 might be the D (7 bases). In germline, CDR1 is LGHNA, CDR2 YNFKEQ. CDR3 length: 20 amino acids. The germline V and J ends were trimmed by 1 base and 5 bases, with 29 bases remaining between them. CDR3: CASSQGSTASGTLYTETQYF. The CDR3 DNA is TGTGCCAGCAGCCAAGGATCTACCGCGAGCGGGACACTTTATACGGAGACCCAGTACTTC.

This clone occurred once. In DNA form, the CDR3 reads TGTGCCAGCAGTTTTCGGGGGGTGACAGCCCACTACGAGCAGTACTTC. Protein: CASSFRGVTAHYEQYF. V gene TRBV27 combines with J gene TRBJ2-7; 7 bases line up with TRBD2. Germline CDR1 and CDR2: MNHEY and SMNVEV (reference sequence). With 3 bases clipped from V and 3 bases from J, the junction kept 11 bases outside the gene matches. The CDR3 is made up of 16 amino acids.

The chain links TRBV20-1 to TRBJ1-3; D is undetermined. The V end was cut by 1 base, the J end by 4 bases, with 2 bases between. Germline V gene sequence: CDR1 DFQATT, CDR2 SNEGSKA (reference sequence). The CDR3 contains 11 residues. This CDR3 reads CSARAGNTIYF. The CDR3 coding sequence is TGCAGTGCTAGAGCGGGAAACACCATATATTTT.

The genes are TRBV5-8 and TRBJ2-3; D not resolved. V was clipped by 4 bases and J by 1 base, with 16 bases between them. The germline V gene has CDR1 SGHTS and CDR2 YDEGEE. This CDR3 has 16 amino acids. The CDR3: CASSQAKGVGTDTQYF. CDR3 DNA sequence: TGTGCCAGCAGCCAAGCCAAAGGAGTCGGCACAGATACGCAGTATTTT.

This clone was observed once. The chain combines TRBV7-9 with TRBJ1-4, with D possibly matching TRBD1 (5 bases). The CDR3 is made up of 14 amino acids. CDR1 and CDR2 (germline): SEHNR, FQNEAQ (reference sequence). V shed 5 bases and J shed 5 bases, with 12 bases lying between them. The CDR3 nucleotides are TGTGCCAGCAGCCAACGACAGCACAATGAAAAACTGTTTTTT. Its translation: CASSQRQHNEKLFF.

This rearrangement joins TRBV10-2 to TRBJ1-1; TRBD1 is a possible D gene (6 bases). V dropped 7 bases and J dropped 4 bases, with 16 bases sitting between them. The CDR3 has 14 residues. Germline CDR1 is WSHSY and CDR2 is SAAADI. The CDR3 loop is CASKGERVGTEAFF. For the CDR3, the DNA is TGCGCCAGCAAGGGGGAGAGGGTGGGCACTGAAGCTTTCTTT.

The chain employs TRBV28 and TRBJ2-7; D is possibly TRBD1 (5 bases). Trimming removed 6 bases at V and 6 bases at J, with 12 bases between. The CDR3 loop spans 12 amino acids. The germline V gene has CDR1 MDHEN and CDR2 SYDVKM. In DNA form, the CDR3 reads TGTGCCAGCAGGCTAAAGGGGTTCGAGCAGTACTTC. Amino acids: CASRLKGFEQYF.